This T cell receptor beta chain was documented in a study of siplizumab effects on memory and regulatory T cells. Germline CDR1 SGHRS, CDR2 YFSETQ. The V end was cut by 2 bases, the J end by 3 bases, with 8 bases between. The CDR3 covers 14 residues. TCRdb's copy holds only in-frame clones and misses some; the assay was immunoSEQ multiplex PCR. The repertoire has nearly 95,000 clones, approximately 95% of them found once; the top ten carry around 0.3%. The genes are TRBV5-1 and TRBJ2-2, with D perhaps TRBD1 (5 bases). The material sequenced was non-Treg CD4+ T cells sorted from blood. The receptor was derived from a human donor in good health. Here the CDR3 DNA reads TGCGCCAGCAGCTTAGAAGGGGACACCGGGGAGCTGTTTTTT. This encodes CASSLEGDTGELFF.